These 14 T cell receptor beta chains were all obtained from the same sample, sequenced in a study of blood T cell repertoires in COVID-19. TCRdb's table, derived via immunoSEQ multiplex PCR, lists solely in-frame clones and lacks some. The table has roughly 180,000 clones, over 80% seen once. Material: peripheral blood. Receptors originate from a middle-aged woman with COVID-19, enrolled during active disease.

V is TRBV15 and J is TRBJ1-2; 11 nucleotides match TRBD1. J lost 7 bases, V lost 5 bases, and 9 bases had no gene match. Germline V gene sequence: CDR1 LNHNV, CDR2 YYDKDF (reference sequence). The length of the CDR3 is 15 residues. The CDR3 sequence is CATSGSDRGRLGYTF. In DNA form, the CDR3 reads TGTGCCACCAGCGGATCGGACAGGGGGCGTCTTGGCTACACCTTC. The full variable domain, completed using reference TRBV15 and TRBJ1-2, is DAMVIQNPRYQVTQFGKPVTLSCSQTLNHNVMYWYQQKSSQAPKLLFHYYDKDFNNEADTPDNFQSRRPNTSFCFLDIRSPGLGDTAMYLCATSGSDRGRLGYTFGSGTRLTVV.

CDR3 in DNA: TGTGCCACCAGTGACAAAGGACTGTTTAGCAATCAGCCCCAGCATTTT. As protein: CATSDKGLFSNQPQHF. The chain has TRBV24-1 and TRBJ1-5, with D uncertain. The CDR3 length is 16 residues. V shed 4 bases and J shed 0 bases, with 12 bases lying between them. Germline V gives CDR1 KGHDR, CDR2 SFDVKD.

CDR3 nucleotide sequence: TGTGCCAGCAGCTTCGGGACAGGCCCAACCTACGAGCAGTACTTC. Translated: CASSFGTGPTYEQYF. This chain links TRBV7-2 with TRBJ2-7, with 8 bases that match TRBD1. With V trimmed by 3 bases and J by 2 bases, 6 bases remained unmatched. The CDR3 runs to 15 residues. Germline V CDR1 and CDR2: SGHTA, FQGNSA.

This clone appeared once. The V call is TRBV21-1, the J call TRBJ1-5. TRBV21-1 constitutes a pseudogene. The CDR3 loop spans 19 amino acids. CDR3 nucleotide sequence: TGTGCCAGCAGCAAAATACGAGGGATGTTGATGGTTTGCAATCAGCCCCAGCATTTT. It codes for CASSKIRGMLMVCNQPQHF.

The DNA of the CDR3 is TGTGCCAGCAGCAGAACAGAGACCCAGTACTTC. Encoded protein: CASSRTETQYF. This chain links TRBV6-5 with TRBJ2-5, with no clear D. Trimming took 6 bases from V and 4 from J, leaving 6 bases between them. Germline V gene sequence: CDR1 MNHEY, CDR2 SVGAGI. The CDR3 totals 11 residues.

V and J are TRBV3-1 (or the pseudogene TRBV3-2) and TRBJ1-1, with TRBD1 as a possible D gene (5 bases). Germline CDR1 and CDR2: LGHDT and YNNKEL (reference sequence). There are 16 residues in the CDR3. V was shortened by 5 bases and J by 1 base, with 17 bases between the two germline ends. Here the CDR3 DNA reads TGTGCCAGCAGCTTCCGCGGGGGGGGGAAGAACACTGAAGCTTTCTTT. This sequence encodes CASSFRGGGKNTEAFF.

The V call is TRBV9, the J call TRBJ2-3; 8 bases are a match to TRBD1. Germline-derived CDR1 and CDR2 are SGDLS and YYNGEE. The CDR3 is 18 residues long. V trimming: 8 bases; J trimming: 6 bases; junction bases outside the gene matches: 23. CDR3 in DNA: TGTGCCAGAGGAAAGGGCCTCGTACAGGGGGTCAATTCCGATACGCAGTATTTT. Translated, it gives CARGKGLVQGVNSDTQYF.

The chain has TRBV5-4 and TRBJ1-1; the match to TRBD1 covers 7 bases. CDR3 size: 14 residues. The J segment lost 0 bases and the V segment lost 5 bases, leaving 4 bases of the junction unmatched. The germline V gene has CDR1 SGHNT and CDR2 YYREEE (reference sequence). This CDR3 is CASSPGTVNTEAFF. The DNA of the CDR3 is TGTGCCAGCAGTCCCGGGACAGTGAACACTGAAGCTTTCTTT.

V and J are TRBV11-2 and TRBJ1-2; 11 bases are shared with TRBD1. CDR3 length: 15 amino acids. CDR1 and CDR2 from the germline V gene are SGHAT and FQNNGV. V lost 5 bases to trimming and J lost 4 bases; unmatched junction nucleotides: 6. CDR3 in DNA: TGTGCCAGCAGCCGCTCCGGGACAGGGGGCTATGGCTACACCTTC. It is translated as CASSRSGTGGYGYTF.

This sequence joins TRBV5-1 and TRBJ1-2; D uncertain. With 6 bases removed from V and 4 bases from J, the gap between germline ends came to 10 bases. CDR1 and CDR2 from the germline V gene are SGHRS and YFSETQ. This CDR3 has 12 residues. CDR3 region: CASNGPSYGYTF. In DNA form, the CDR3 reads TGCGCCAGCAATGGCCCTTCCTATGGCTACACCTTC.

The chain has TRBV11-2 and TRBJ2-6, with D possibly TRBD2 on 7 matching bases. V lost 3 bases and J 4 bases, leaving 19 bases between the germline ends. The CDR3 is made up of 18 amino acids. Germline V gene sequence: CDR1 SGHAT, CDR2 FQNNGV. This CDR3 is CASSLRQRGAGGANVLTF. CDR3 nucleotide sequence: TGTGCCAGCAGCTTGAGACAACGGGGGGCAGGAGGGGCCAACGTCCTGACTTTC.

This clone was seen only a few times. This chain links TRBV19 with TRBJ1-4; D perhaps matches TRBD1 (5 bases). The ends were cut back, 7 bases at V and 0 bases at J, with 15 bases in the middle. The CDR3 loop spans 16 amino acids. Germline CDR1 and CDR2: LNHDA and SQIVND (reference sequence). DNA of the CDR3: TGTGCCAGTACGCGCGCGGGGGTTGCAACTAATGAAAAACTGTTTTTT. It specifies CASTRAGVATNEKLFF.

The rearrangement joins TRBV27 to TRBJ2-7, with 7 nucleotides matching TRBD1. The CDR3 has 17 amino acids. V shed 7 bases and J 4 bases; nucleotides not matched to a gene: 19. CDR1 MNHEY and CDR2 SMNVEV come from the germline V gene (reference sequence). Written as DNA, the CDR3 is TGTGCCAGCACTCCGAGCTACAACCCACAGGGGTGGTACGAGCAGTACTTC. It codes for CASTPSYNPQGWYEQYF.

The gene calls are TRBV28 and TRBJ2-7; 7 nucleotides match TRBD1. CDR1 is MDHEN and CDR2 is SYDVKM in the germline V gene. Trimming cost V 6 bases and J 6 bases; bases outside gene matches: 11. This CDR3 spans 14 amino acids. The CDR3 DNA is TGTGCCAGCAGGAAAGGGGGCCCAAAAGTCGAGCAGTACTTC. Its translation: CASRKGGPKVEQYF.